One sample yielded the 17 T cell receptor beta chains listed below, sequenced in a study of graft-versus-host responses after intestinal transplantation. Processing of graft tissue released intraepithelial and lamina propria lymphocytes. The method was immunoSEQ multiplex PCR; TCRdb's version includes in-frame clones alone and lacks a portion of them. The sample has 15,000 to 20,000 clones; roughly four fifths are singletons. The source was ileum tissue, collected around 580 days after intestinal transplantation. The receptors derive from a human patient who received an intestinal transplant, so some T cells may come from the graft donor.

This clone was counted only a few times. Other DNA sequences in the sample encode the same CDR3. As DNA, the CDR3 is TGTGCCAGCTCAACGACTGGAGTTCAAGAGACCCAGTACTTC. Translating gives CASSTTGVQETQYF. The V gene is TRBV18, the J gene TRBJ2-5, with D uncertain. With 5 bases removed from V and 2 bases from J, the gap between germline ends came to 12 bases. Germline CDR1 KGHSH, CDR2 LQKENI. The CDR3 has 14 residues.

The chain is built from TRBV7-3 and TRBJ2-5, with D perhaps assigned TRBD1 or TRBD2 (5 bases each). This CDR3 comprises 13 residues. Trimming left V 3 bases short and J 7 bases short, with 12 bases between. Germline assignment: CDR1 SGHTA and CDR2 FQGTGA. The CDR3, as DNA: TGTGCCAGCAGCTTGGGCGCTGGGGGGACCCAGTACTTC. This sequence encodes CASSLGAGGTQYF.

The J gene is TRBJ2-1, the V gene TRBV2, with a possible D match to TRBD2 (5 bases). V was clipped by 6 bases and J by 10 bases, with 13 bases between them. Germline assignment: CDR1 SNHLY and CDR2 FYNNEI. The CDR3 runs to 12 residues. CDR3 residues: CASRRARIEQFF. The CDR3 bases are TGTGCCAGCAGGAGGGCACGAATAGAGCAGTTCTTC.

This CDR3 is CASGFSEEPGYTF. CDR3 nucleotides: TGTGCTAGTGGTTTCTCCGAAGAGCCCGGCTACACCTTC. The chain carries TRBV12-5 and TRBJ1-2; no clear D. CDR1 is LGHNT, CDR2 FRNRAP, per germline. Trimming left V 3 bases short and J 8 bases short, with 13 bases between. This CDR3 has 13 amino acids.

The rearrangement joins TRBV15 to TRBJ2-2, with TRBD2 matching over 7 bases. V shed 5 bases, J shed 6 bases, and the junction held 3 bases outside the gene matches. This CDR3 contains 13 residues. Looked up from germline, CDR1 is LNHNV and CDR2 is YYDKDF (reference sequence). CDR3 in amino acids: CATSSREAGELFF. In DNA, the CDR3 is TGTGCCACCAGCTCCCGGGAGGCCGGGGAGCTGTTTTTT.

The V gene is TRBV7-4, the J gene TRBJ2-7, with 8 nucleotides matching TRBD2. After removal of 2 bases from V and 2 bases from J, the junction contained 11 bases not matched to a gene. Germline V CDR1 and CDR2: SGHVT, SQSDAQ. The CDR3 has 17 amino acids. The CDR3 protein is CASSLIVLGGGPYEQYF. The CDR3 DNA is TGTGCCAGCAGCTTAATTGTGCTAGGCGGGGGGCCCTACGAGCAGTACTTC.

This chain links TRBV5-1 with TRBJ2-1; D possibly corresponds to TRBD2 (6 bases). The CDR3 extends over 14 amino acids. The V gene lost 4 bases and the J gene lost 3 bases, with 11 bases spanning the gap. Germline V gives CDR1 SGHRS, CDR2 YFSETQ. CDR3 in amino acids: CASSAGGDYNEQFF. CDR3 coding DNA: TGCGCCAGCAGCGCCGGGGGAGACTACAATGAGCAGTTCTTC.

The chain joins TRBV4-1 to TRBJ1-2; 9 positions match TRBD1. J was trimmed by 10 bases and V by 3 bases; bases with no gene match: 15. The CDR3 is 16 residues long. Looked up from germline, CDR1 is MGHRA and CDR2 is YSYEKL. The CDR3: CASSHPQLGQGGIYTF. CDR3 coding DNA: TGCGCCAGCAGCCATCCCCAGCTGGGACAGGGAGGAATCTACACCTTC.

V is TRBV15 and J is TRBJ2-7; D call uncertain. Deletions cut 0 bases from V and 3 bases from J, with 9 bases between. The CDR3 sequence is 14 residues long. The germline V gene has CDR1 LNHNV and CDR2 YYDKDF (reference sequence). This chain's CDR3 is CATSRDQVFYEQYF. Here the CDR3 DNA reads TGTGCCACCAGCAGAGATCAGGTATTCTACGAGCAGTACTTC. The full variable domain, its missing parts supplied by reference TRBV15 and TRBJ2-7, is DAMVIQNPRYQVTQFGKPVTLSCSQTLNHNVMYWYQQKSSQAPKLLFHYYDKDFNNEADTPDNFQSRRPNTSFCFLDIRSPGLGDTAMYLCATSRDQVFYEQYFGPGTRLTVT.

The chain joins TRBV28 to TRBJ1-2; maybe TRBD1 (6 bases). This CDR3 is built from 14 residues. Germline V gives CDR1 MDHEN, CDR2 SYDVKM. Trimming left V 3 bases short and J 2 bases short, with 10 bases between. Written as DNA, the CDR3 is TGTGCCAGCAGTTTCGGAGGGGGGAACTATGGCTACACCTTC. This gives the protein CASSFGGGNYGYTF.

The CDR3 region is CASSLEGRGIYNEQFF. CDR3 DNA: TGTGCCAGCAGCTTGGAGGGTCGCGGAATATACAATGAGCAGTTCTTC. This chain links TRBV7-9 with TRBJ2-1; tentatively, D is TRBD2 (6 bases). CDR1 SEHNR and CDR2 FQNEAQ come from the germline V gene (reference sequence). This CDR3 contains 16 residues. V lost 3 bases and J 4 bases, leaving 16 bases between the germline ends.

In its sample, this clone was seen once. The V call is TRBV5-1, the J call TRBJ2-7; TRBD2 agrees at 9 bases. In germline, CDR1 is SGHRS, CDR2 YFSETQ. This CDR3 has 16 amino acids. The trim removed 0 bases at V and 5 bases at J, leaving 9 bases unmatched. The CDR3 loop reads CASSLGMSGGKDEQYF. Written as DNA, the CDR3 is TGCGCCAGCAGCTTGGGTATGAGCGGGGGGAAGGACGAGCAGTACTTC.

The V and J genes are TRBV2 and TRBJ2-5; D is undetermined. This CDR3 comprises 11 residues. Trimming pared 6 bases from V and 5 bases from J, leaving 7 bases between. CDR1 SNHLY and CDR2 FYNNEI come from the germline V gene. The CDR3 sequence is CASSNLETQYF. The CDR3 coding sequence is TGTGCCAGCAGCAACTTGGAGACCCAGTACTTC.

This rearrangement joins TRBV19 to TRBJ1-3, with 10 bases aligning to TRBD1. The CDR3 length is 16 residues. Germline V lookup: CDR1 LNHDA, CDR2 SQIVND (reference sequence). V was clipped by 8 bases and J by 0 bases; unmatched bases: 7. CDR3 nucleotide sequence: TGTGCCAGTCGAAAGGGACAGGGGCCCTCTGGAAACACCATATATTTT. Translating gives CASRKGQGPSGNTIYF. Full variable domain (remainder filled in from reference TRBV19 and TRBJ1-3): DGGITQSPKYLFRKEGQNVTLSCEQNLNHDAMYWYRQDPGQGLRLIYYSQIVNDFQKGDIAEGYSVSREKKESFPLTVTSAQKNPTAFYLCASRKGQGPSGNTIYFGEGSWLTVV.

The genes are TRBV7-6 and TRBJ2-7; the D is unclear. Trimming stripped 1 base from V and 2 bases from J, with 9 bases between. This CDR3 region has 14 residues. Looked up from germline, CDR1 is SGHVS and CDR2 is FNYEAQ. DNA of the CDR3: TGTGCCAGCAGCTTAGAGAAGGGTCCCTACGAGCAGTACTTC. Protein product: CASSLEKGPYEQYF.

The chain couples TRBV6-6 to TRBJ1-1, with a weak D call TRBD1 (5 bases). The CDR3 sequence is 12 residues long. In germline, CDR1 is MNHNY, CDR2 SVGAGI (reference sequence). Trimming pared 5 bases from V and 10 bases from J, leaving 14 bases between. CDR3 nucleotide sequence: TGTGCCAGCAGTACCGAAGGGGTTCTAGCTTTCTTT. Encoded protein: CASSTEGVLAFF.

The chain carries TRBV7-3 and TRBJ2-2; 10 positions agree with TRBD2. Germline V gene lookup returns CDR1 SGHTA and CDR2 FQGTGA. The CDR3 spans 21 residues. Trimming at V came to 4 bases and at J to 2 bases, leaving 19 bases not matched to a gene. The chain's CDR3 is CASSSKVGASGGPTNTGELFF. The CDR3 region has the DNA TGTGCCAGCAGCTCAAAGGTAGGGGCTAGCGGGGGCCCTACAAACACCGGGGAGCTGTTTTTT. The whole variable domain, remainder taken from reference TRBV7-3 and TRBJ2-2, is GAGVSQTPSNKVTEKGKYVELRCDPISGHTALYWYRQSLGQGPEFLIYFQGTGAADDSGLPNDRFFAVRPEGSVSTLKIQRTERGDSAVYLCASSSKVGASGGPTNTGELFFGEGSRLTVL.